The source of this TCR beta chain is a study of T-cell memory formation after mild COVID-19. Study-level findings and limits: Contracting CD4+ clones lay largely in CM and EM, with CD8+ ones residing in EMRA.

In the case of this clonotype: Its antigen is currently unknown.

5'RACE primed at constant segments yielded TCR alpha and TCR beta cDNA libraries bearing sample barcodes and UMIs. TCRdb re-called the 5' RACE reads through MiXCR, storing one row per CDR3 protein. The sample has approximately 300,000 distinct CDR3 sequences, around a sixth seen once. Per the germline V gene, CDR1 is SEHNR and CDR2 is FQNEAQ (reference sequence). V dropped 1 base and J dropped 7 bases, with 11 bases sitting between them. This CDR3 region has 14 residues. The J gene is TRBJ2-1, the V gene TRBV7-9; perhaps TRBD2 as D (6 bases). The clonotype originates from a man younger than 35 who had mild COVID-19 (a few samples of this study predate the infection). Cell type and time point are not known. The sequenced material came from PBMCs or a T cell subset sorted from them (not recorded which). The CDR3 loop is CASSLVGGWNEQFF. CDR3 bases: TGTGCCAGCAGCTTAGTTGGAGGGTGGAATGAGCAGTTCTTC.